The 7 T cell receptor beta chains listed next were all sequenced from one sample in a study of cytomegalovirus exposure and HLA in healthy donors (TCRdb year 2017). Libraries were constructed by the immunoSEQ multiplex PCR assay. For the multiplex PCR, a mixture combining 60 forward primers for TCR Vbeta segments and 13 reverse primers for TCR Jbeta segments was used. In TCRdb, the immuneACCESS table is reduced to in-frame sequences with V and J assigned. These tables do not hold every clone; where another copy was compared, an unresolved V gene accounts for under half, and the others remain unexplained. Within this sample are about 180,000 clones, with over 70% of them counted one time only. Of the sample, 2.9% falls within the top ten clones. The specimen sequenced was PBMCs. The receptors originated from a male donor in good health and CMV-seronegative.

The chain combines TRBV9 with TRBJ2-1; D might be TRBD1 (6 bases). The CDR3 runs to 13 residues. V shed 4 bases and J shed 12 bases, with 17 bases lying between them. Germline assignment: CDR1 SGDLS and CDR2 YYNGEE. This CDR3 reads CASSPPSGTRQFF. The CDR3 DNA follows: TGTGCCAGCAGCCCCCCAAGTGGGACACGGCAGTTCTTC.

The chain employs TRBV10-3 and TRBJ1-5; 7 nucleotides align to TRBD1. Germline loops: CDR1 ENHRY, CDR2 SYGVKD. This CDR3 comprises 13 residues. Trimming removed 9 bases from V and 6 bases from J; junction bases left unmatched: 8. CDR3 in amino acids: CAISGGDTQPQHF. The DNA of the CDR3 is TGTGCCATTTCAGGGGGAGATACTCAGCCCCAGCATTTT.

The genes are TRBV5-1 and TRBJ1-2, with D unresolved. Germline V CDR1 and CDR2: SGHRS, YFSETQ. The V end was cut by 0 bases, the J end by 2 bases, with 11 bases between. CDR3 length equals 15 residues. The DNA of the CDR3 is TGCGCCAGCAGCTTGGGGTTACAGCCAAACTATGGCTACACCTTC. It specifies CASSLGLQPNYGYTF.

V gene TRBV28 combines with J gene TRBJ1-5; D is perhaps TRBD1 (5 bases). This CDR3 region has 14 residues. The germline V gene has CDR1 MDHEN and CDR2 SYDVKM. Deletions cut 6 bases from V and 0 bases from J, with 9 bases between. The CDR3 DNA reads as TGTGCCAGCAGGGGGGGGAATAGCAATCAGCCCCAGCATTTT. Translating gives CASRGGNSNQPQHF.

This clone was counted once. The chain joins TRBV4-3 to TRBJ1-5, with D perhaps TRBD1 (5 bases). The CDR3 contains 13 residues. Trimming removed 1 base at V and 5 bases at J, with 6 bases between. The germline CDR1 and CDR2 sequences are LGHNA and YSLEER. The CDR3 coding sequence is TGCGCCAGCAGCCAAGTACAGGATCAGCCCCAGCATTTT. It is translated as CASSQVQDQPQHF.

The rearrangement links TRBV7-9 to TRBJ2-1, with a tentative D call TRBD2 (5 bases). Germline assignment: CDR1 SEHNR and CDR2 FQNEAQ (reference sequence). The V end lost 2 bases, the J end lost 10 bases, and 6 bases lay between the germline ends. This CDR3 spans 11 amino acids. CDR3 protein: CASSLLAEQFF. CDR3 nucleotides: TGTGCCAGCAGCTTATTAGCGGAGCAGTTCTTC. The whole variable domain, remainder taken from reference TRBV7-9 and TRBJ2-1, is DTGVSQNPRHKITKRGQNVTFRCDPISEHNRLYWYRQTLGQGPEFLTYFQNEAQLEKSRLLSDRFSAERPKGSFSTLEIQRTEQGDSAMYLCASSLLAEQFFGPGTRLTVL.

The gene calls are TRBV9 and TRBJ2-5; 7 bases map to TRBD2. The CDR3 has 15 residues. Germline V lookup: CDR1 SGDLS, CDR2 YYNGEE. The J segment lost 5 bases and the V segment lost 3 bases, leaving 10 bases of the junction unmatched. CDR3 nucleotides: TGTGCCAGCAGCGCCGGGACTACCTCGCAGGAGACCCAGTACTTC. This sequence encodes CASSAGTTSQETQYF.